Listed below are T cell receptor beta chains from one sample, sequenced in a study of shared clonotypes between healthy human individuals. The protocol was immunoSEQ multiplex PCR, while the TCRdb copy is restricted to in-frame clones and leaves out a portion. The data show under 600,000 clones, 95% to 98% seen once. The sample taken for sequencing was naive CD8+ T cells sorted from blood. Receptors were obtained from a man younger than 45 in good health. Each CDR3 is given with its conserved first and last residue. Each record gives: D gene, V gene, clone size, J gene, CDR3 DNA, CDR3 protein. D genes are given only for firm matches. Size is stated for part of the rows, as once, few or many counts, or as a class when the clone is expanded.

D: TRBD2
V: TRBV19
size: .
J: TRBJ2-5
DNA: TGTGCCAGTAGTAGCACACTAGCGGGAGAGGGAGAGACCCAGTACTTC
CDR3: CASSSTLAGEGETQYF

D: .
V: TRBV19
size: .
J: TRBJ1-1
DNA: TGTGCCACCACTCAAGGGGCGAAAAACACTGAAGCTTTCTTT
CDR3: CATTQGAKNTEAFF

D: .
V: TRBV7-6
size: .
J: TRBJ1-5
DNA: TGTGCCAGCAGCTCCGGTGACGGTGATCAGCCCCAGCATTTT
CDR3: CASSSGDGDQPQHF

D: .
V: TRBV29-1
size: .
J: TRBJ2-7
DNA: TGCAGCGTTGGGACTGGGGAGCTAGCCTACGAGCAGTACTTC
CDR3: CSVGTGELAYEQYF

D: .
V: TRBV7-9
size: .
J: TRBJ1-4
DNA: TGTGCCAGCAGCTTAGTCTCCGGGAGATCAACTAATGAAAAACTGTTTTTT
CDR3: CASSLVSGRSTNEKLFF

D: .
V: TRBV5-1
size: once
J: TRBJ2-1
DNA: TGCGCCAGCAGCTTGGGGAGACTAGAAGGGCATGAGCAGTTCTTC
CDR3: CASSLGRLEGHEQFF

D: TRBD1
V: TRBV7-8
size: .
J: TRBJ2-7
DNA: TGTGCCAGCAGCTTCCTAGGGACAGCCTTCTACGAGCAGTACTTC
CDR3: CASSFLGTAFYEQYF

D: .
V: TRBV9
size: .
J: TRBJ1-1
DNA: TGTGCCAGCAGCGTAGGCCCCACAGCGAACACTGAAGCTTTCTTT
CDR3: CASSVGPTANTEAFF

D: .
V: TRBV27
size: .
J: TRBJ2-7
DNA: TGTGCCAGCAGTTCCCGGGAGGGGGCGGGTCCCGAGCAGTACTTC
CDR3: CASSSREGAGPEQYF

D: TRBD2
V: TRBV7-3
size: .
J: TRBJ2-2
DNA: TGTGCCAGCAGCTTGGGCCCCCCAGCGGGACGGGCGAACACCGGGGAGCTGTTTTTT
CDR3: CASSLGPPAGRANTGELFF

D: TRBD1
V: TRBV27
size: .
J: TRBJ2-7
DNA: TGTGCCAGCAGTCTATCTCTGGACAGGTACGAGCAGTACTTC
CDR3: CASSLSLDRYEQYF

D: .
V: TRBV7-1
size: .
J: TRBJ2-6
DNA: TGTGCCAGCAGCATTAACGGTCGAGGACAAAGTCGGGCCAACGTCCTGACTTTC
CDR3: CASSINGRGQSRANVLTF

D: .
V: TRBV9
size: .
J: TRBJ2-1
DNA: TGTGCCAGCAGCGTTTCCGGGAGTCCTCTCAATGAGCAGTTCTTC
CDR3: CASSVSGSPLNEQFF

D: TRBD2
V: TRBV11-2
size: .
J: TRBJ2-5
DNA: TGTGCCAGCAGCTCCCGCGTGGCGGGGGGTGAAGAGACCCAGTACTTC
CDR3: CASSSRVAGGEETQYF

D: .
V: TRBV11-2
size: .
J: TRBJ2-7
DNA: TGTGCCAGCAAAGATTCGGCCCTCTCCTACGAGCAGTACTTC
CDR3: CASKDSALSYEQYF

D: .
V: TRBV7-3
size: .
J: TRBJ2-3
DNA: TGTGCCAGCAGCTTAACTCCTGCAACAGATACGCAGTATTTT
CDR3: CASSLTPATDTQYF

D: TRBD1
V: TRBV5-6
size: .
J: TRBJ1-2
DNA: TGTGCCAGCAGCTCGGACAGGGCCTATGGCTACACCTTC
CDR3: CASSSDRAYGYTF

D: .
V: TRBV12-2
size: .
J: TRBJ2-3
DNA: TGTGCAAGTCGCCAACTCATTTGCGGGATTTGTATCACAGATACGCAGTATTTT
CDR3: CASRQLICGICITDTQYF

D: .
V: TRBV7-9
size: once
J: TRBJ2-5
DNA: TGTGCCATCGAGCGGGAGACCCAGTACTTC
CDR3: CAIERETQYF

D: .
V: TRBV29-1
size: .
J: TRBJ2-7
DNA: TGCAGCGCCCGGAGAGGCGGTCCCTACGAGCAGTACTTC
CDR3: CSARRGGPYEQYF

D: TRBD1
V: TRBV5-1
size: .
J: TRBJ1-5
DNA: TGCGCCAGCAGCGTAGGACAGGGGGAACCCCAGCATTTT
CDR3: CASSVGQGEPQHF

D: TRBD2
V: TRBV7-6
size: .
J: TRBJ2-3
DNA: TGTGCCAGCAGCTTAGAAGCAAGCGGGAGTAACACAGATACGCAGTATTTT
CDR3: CASSLEASGSNTDTQYF

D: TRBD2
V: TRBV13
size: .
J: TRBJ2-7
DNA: TGTGCCAGCAGCCAAACTAGCGGGTACGAGCAGTACTTC
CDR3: CASSQTSGYEQYF

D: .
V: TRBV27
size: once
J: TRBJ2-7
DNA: TGTGCCAGCAGTCCGTCGGGGGCCTTGGTGTACGAGCAGTACTTC
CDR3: CASSPSGALVYEQYF

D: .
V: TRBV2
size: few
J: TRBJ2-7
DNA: TGTGCCAGCGCAGGGGGACTATTCACCTACGAGCAGTACTTC
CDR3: CASAGGLFTYEQYF

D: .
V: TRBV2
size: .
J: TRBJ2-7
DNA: TGTGCCAGCACAGGGGTTTCTGCCTACGAGCAGTACTTC
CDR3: CASTGVSAYEQYF

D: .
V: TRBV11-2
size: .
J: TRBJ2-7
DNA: TGTGCCAGCAGTATATGGACAGCGCCTTCCTACGAGCAGTACTTC
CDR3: CASSIWTAPSYEQYF

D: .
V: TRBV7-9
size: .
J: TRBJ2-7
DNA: TGTGCCAGCAGCTTAACGGTGGCGGGCCCAAAAGACTACGAGCAGTACTTC
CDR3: CASSLTVAGPKDYEQYF

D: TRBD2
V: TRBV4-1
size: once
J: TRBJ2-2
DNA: TGCGCCAGCAGCAATAGCGGGACCAACACCGGGGAGCTGTTTTTT
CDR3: CASSNSGTNTGELFF

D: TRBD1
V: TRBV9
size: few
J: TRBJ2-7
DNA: TGTGCCAGCAGCCCCGAGGGACAGGCGAACGAGCAGTACTTC
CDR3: CASSPEGQANEQYF

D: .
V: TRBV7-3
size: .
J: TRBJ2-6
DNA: TGTGCCAGCAGCTTAGATCTGGGGTGGGCTGGGGCCAACGTCCTGACTTTC
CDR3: CASSLDLGWAGANVLTF

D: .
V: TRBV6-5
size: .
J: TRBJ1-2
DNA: TGTGCCAGCAGTTACGGGACAATGACGAACTATGGCTACACCTTC
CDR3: CASSYGTMTNYGYTF

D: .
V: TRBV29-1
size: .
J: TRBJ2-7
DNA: TGCAGCGTTGTCAGCTCCTACGAGCAGTACTTC
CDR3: CSVVSSYEQYF

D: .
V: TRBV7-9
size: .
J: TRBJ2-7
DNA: TGTGCCAGCAGCTTACCGGGAAGCTCCTACGAGCAGTACTTC
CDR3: CASSLPGSSYEQYF

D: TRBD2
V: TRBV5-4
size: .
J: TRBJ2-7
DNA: TGTGCCAGCAGCGGCTACTCGGGAGGTCTCGGTAACGAGCAGTACTTC
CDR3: CASSGYSGGLGNEQYF

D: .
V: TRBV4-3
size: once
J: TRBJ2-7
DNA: TGCGCCAGCAGCCAAGATCGGGCGCCAGCCTACGAGCAGTACTTC
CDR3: CASSQDRAPAYEQYF

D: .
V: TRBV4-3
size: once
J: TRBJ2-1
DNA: TGCGCCAGCAGCCAAGACGGCAGCTCCTACAATGAGCAGTTCTTC
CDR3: CASSQDGSSYNEQFF

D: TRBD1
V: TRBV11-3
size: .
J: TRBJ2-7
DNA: TGTGCCAGCAGCTTAACCCCCCCCGGGACAGGACTCCACGAGCAGTACTTC
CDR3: CASSLTPPGTGLHEQYF

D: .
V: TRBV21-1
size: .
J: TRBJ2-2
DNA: TGTGCCAGCACCCTCGGGTACCCGGGAGGGGGCACCGGGGAGCTGTTTTTT
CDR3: CASTLGYPGGGTGELFF

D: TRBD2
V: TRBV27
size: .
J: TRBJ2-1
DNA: TGTGCCAGCAGTTCTAGCGGGAGTTACAATGAGCAGTTCTTC
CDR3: CASSSSGSYNEQFF

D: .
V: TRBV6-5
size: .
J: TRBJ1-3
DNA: TGTGCCAGCAGTTTATACTCTGGAAACACCATATATTTT
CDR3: CASSLYSGNTIYF

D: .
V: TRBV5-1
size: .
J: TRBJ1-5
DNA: TGCGCCAGCAGCCCCGGGTTTGGGAGTCAGCCCCAGCATTTT
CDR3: CASSPGFGSQPQHF

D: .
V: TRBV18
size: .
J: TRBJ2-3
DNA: TGTGCCAGCTCACCTTATCCAGCGATCACAGATACGCAGTATTTT
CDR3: CASSPYPAITDTQYF

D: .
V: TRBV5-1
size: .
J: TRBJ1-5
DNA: TGCGCCAGCAGCTTGGCCTTGGGACAGCCCCAGCATTTT
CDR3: CASSLALGQPQHF

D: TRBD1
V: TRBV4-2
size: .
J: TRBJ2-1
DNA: TGTGCCAGCAGCCCTCAAGACGGACCGGGACAGGGGTACAATGAGCAGTTCTTC
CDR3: CASSPQDGPGQGYNEQFF

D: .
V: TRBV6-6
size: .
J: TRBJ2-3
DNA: TGTGCCAGCAGTTACTCCGGCAGTAGCACAGATACGCAGTATTTT
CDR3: CASSYSGSSTDTQYF

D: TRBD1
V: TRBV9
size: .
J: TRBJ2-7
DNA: TGTGCCAGCAGCCCGGGACAGGGGAGGTACGAGCAGTACTTC
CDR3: CASSPGQGRYEQYF

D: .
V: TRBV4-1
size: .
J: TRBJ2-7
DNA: TGCGCCAGCAGCCAAGAGACTAGTTCTTTCTACGAGCAGTACTTC
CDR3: CASSQETSSFYEQYF

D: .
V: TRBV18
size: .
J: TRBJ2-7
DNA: TGTGCCAGCTCACCACCGGCTTCAAGCTCCTACGAGCAGTACTTC
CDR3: CASSPPASSSYEQYF

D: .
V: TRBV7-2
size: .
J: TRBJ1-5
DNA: TGTGCCAGCAGCTTAGGACCTGGGAAGGGGAATCAGCCCCAGCATTTT
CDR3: CASSLGPGKGNQPQHF

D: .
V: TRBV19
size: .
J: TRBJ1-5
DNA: TGTGCCAGTAGTATAGCAGGACAGAACAATCAGCCCCAGCATTTT
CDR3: CASSIAGQNNQPQHF

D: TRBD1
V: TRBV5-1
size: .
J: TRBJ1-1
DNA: TGCGCCAGCTACGGCACAGGGGGCAACACTGAAGCTTTCTTT
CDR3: CASYGTGGNTEAFF

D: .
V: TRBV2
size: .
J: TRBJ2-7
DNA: TGTGCCAGCAGTGACGGACAGATTTTTACGGGAGGTACTTCCTACGAGCAGTACTTC
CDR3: CASSDGQIFTGGTSYEQYF